One sample yielded the 20 T cell receptor beta chains listed below, sequenced in a study of blood T cells in healthy people across ages (dated by TCRdb to the mid-2010s). The library was produced with 5' RACE. Sequenced using an Illumina HiSeq 2500. A second about 7 to 12 cycle PCR used a sample-barcoded 5' primer and a J-beta primer mix. TCRdb applied fastp at Q25 and MiXCR to the public reads, then kept only in-frame beta chains. Rows with a matching CDR3 protein are joined into one entry that keeps the most common DNA and genes. The sample table holds around 990,000 distinct CDR3 sequences, of which roughly two fifths were seen once. The top ten clonotypes cover about an eighth of the sample. Sample: blood. The receptors come from a man younger than 30 in good health.

The chain employs TRBV12-3 or TRBV12-4 and TRBJ2-5, with 7 nucleotides matching TRBD2. V was pared by 6 bases and J by 0 bases, with 1 base of the junction left unmatched. The CDR3 has 13 amino acids. The chain's CDR3 is CASRAGNQETQYF. CDR3 in DNA: TGTGCCAGCAGAGCGGGAAACCAAGAGACCCAGTACTTC.

CDR3 sequence reads: CASSYFPGDNTEAFF. The CDR3 DNA reads as TGTGCCAGCAGTTACTTCCCAGGAGATAACACTGAAGCTTTCTTT. The V call is TRBV6-2 or TRBV6-3, the J call TRBJ1-1; D uncertain. Trimming pared 1 base from V and 2 bases from J, leaving 11 bases between. Per the germline V gene, CDR1 is MNHEY and CDR2 is SVGEGT. This CDR3 spans 15 amino acids.

This clonotype was observed a few times. The CDR3 nucleotides read TGCGCCAGCAGCCCCAATGAGGTGAAGAACACTGAAGCTTTCTTT. Translation gives CASSPNEVKNTEAFF. The chain is built from TRBV4-3 and TRBJ1-1; D is unresolved. The CDR3 covers 15 residues. V was clipped by 4 bases and J by 1 base, with 13 bases between them. Germline-derived CDR1 and CDR2 are LGHNA and YSLEER.

On this clonotype itself: A much larger clone lies a single base off, so this may be a read error. The chain has TRBV4-1 and TRBJ1-1; maybe TRBD1 (5 bases). Germline assignment: CDR1 MGHRA and CDR2 YSYEKL. Trimming pared 4 bases from V and 0 bases from J, leaving 12 bases between. The CDR3 covers 15 residues. The DNA of the CDR3 is TGCGCCAGCAGCCGACCCGGGACGGTGAACACTGAAGCTTTCTTT. Amino acids: CASSRPGTVNTEAFF.

This clonotype was observed a few times. Relative to the germline gene, one junction end is altered; a read error may explain this. V is TRBV6-5 and J is TRBJ1-2, with D possibly matching TRBD1 (6 bases). Germline CDR1 MNHEY, CDR2 SVGAGI. This CDR3 region has 13 residues. The CDR3 loop is CASTLYQGYGHTF. In DNA form, the CDR3 reads TGTGCCAGCACCTTATATCAGGGGTATGGCCACACCTTC.

This clonotype was picked up a small number of times. The V call is TRBV20-1, the J call TRBJ2-1, with 10 bases aligning to TRBD2. V gave up 0 bases and J gave up 4 bases; unmatched junction bases: 3. The CDR3 runs 15 residues. CDR1 and CDR2 (germline): DFQATT, SNEGSKA (reference sequence). Here the CDR3 reads CSAREGSGGYNEQFF. CDR3 DNA sequence: TGCAGTGCTAGAGAGGGTAGCGGGGGGTACAATGAGCAGTTCTTC.

The table lists this clonotype with a few counts. The chain links TRBV29-1 to TRBJ2-2; the D gene is possibly TRBD1 (5 bases). The V gene lost 3 bases and the J gene lost 0 bases, with 20 bases spanning the gap. Looked up from germline, CDR1 is SQVTM and CDR2 is ANQGSEA. The CDR3 loop spans 18 amino acids. The CDR3 sequence is CSVEGPNPQTANTGELFF. Written as DNA, the CDR3 is TGCAGCGTTGAGGGCCCTAATCCCCAGACAGCGAACACCGGGGAGCTGTTTTTT.

The chain has TRBV7-2 and TRBJ2-1; D is uncertain. The germline gives CDR1 SGHTA, CDR2 FQGNSA. V was pared by 5 bases and J by 5 bases, with 16 bases between. This CDR3 comprises 15 residues. This CDR3 reads CASSHQVRTDNEQFF. The CDR3 DNA reads TGTGCCAGCAGCCATCAGGTGAGGACGGACAATGAGCAGTTCTTC.

CDR3 in DNA: TGCGCCAGCAGCTTTGCGGGGGGGCCAAACAATGAGCAGTTCTTC. This gives the protein CASSFAGGPNNEQFF. V is TRBV5-1 and J is TRBJ2-1, with 9 bases aligning to TRBD2. CDR3 size: 15 residues. V gave up 2 bases and J gave up 5 bases; unmatched junction bases: 5. Germline CDR1 SGHRS, CDR2 YFSETQ.

V gene TRBV7-9 combines with J gene TRBJ1-2, with D unresolved. The germline CDR1 and CDR2 sequences are SEHNR and FQNEAQ (reference sequence). With 3 bases removed from V and 3 bases from J, the gap between germline ends came to 14 bases. CDR3 length: 15 amino acids. The CDR3 loop is CASSFTLRGDYGYTF. The CDR3 DNA reads TGTGCCAGCAGCTTTACTCTTCGGGGAGACTATGGCTACACCTTC. The whole variable domain, remainder taken from reference TRBV7-9 and TRBJ1-2, is DTGVSQNPRHKITKRGQNVTFRCDPISEHNRLYWYRQTLGQGPEFLTYFQNEAQLEKSRLLSDRFSAERPKGSFSTLEIQRTEQGDSAMYLCASSFTLRGDYGYTFGSGTRLTVV.

Only a few counts were recorded for this clonotype. The CDR3 DNA follows: TGTGCCATCTTGGATATAGGGAACAATGAGCAGTTCTTC. Translated: CAILDIGNNEQFF. The V call is TRBV10-3, the J call TRBJ2-1; D gene ambiguous. The length of the CDR3 is 13 residues. In germline, CDR1 is ENHRY, CDR2 SYGVKD. V was clipped by 8 bases and J by 5 bases, with 13 bases between them.

This clonotype was recorded a few times. This chain joins TRBV4-3 and TRBJ2-1; TRBD2 might be the D (5 bases). The CDR3 runs 15 residues. Germline V CDR1 and CDR2: LGHNA, YSLEER. Deletions cut 0 bases from V and 8 bases from J, with 14 bases between. CDR3: CASSQDADSTYEQFF. CDR3 coding DNA: TGCGCCAGCAGCCAAGATGCGGACTCAACCTATGAGCAGTTCTTC.

The chain carries TRBV19 and TRBJ1-1, with D tentatively TRBD1 (5 bases). The V end lost 6 bases, the J end lost 7 bases, and 15 bases lay between the germline ends. Germline CDR1 is LNHDA and CDR2 is SQIVND (reference sequence). This CDR3 is 13 amino acids long. The chain's CDR3 is CASSGGVWGEAFF. The CDR3 DNA reads TGTGCCAGTAGCGGAGGGGTTTGGGGTGAAGCTTTCTTT.

Worth noting for this clonotype: A much larger clone sits a single nucleotide away, making a read error possible. The V and J genes are TRBV4-1 and TRBJ1-6, with 7 positions matching TRBD1. Germline V gives CDR1 MGHRA, CDR2 YSYEKL. This CDR3 comprises 15 residues. CDR3 residues: CASSQDGQVGSLLHF. The CDR3 DNA reads as TGCGCCAGCAGCCAAGACGGACAGGTTGGTTCACTCCTCCACTTT.

This clonotype has just a few counts. The chain joins TRBV28 to TRBJ1-2; D might be TRBD1 (5 bases). Germline CDR1 reads MDHEN; CDR2 reads SYDVKM. Deletions cut 8 bases from V and 4 bases from J, with 17 bases between. CDR3 length equals 14 residues. This chain's CDR3 is CASRLAGRFYGYTF. Here the CDR3 DNA reads TGTGCCAGCCGACTGGCAGGGCGATTCTATGGCTACACCTTC.

This rearrangement joins TRBV24-1 to TRBJ2-1; 13 nucleotides align to TRBD2. Trimming took 9 bases from V and 7 from J; bases not matched to a gene: 2. Germline lookup yields CDR1 KGHDR and CDR2 SFDVKD. The length of the CDR3 is 13 residues. CDR3: CATRGLAGNEQFF. In DNA form, the CDR3 reads TGTGCCACCCGGGGACTAGCGGGGAATGAGCAGTTCTTC.

On this clonotype itself: An end of the junction does not agree with germline; a read error may underlie this. The chain joins TRBV6-5 to TRBJ2-3, with D hard to call. The germline V gene has CDR1 MNHEY and CDR2 SVGAGI. There are 13 residues in the CDR3. DNA for the CDR3: TGTACCAGCAGTTCGGAGCCGACAGATACGCAGTATTTT. Translation gives CTSSSEPTDTQYF.

This chain joins TRBV20-1 and TRBJ2-7; 8 bases match TRBD1. V was pared by 0 bases and J by 4 bases, with 5 bases of the junction left unmatched. This CDR3 has 14 residues. Germline values: CDR1 DFQATT, CDR2 SNEGSKA (reference sequence). The CDR3 here is CSARDRDRLYEQYF. CDR3 bases: TGCAGTGCTAGAGACCGGGACAGGCTATACGAGCAGTACTTC.

The table lists this clonotype with many counts. The chain has TRBV4-2 and TRBJ2-5; maybe TRBD1 (6 bases). This CDR3 is built from 14 residues. The V end was cut by 0 bases, the J end by 1 base, with 6 bases between. CDR1 and CDR2 from the germline V gene are LGHNA and YNFKEQ. CDR3 region: CASSQEGGQETQYF. CDR3 in DNA: TGTGCCAGCAGCCAAGAAGGGGGCCAAGAGACCCAGTACTTC.

The rearrangement joins TRBV7-8 to TRBJ1-5; 9 bases map to TRBD1. J gave up 7 bases and V 5 bases, and 12 bases lay outside the gene matches. From germline, CDR1 is SGHVS and CDR2 FQNEAQ. The CDR3 sequence is 16 residues long. The CDR3 DNA follows: TGTGCCAGCAGCCGGACAGGGGAAGTTTCAACGCAGCCCCAGCATTTT. This sequence encodes CASSRTGEVSTQPQHF. The variable domain in full, with the rest retrieved from reference TRBV7-8 and TRBJ1-5, is GAGVSQSPRYKVAKRGQDVALRCDPISGHVSLFWYQQALGQGPEFLTYFQNEAQLDKSGLPSDRFFAERPEGSVSTLKIQRTQQEDSAVYLCASSRTGEVSTQPQHFGDGTRLSIL.